The rows below give T cell receptor beta chains drawn from one sample of a study of radiation and T cells in renal cell carcinoma. Only in-frame clones appear in the TCRdb table, and some are missing; sequencing was by immunoSEQ multiplex PCR. Found here are over 55,000 clones, around three quarters of them singletons; the top ten hold roughly 7.4%. The source material was blood, sampled from a patient whose treatment included radiotherapy and nephrectomy. These receptors were collected from a man aged 60-69 years with renal cell carcinoma. Each CDR3 is given with its conserved first and last residue. A D gene is named only where the DNA matches it firmly. Rows give clone size only sometimes, using once, few, many, or a class for an expanded clone.

>TRBV29-1|-|TRBJ1-2|TRBD1|13
CSALGQGNYGYTF
TGCAGCGCATTGGGACAGGGAAACTATGGCTACACCTTC
>TRBV6-1|once|TRBJ1-2|-|13
CASSGWGSRGYTF
TGTGCCAGCAGTGGTTGGGGTTCGCGAGGCTACACCTTC
>TRBV14|few|TRBJ2-3|-|11
CASSQEVAQYF
TGTGCCAGCAGCCAAGAGGTGGCGCAGTATTTT
>TRBV2|-|TRBJ1-1|TRBD1|15
CASSPGQAANTEAFF
TGTGCCAGCAGTCCCGGACAGGCCGCGAACACTGAAGCTTTCTTT
>TRBV4-3|-|TRBJ1-1|TRBD1|17
CASSPLARQGADTEAFF
TGCGCCAGCAGCCCCCTGGCTCGCCAGGGGGCGGACACTGAAGCTTTCTTT
>TRBV14|-|TRBJ2-1|TRBD2|13
CASSQALAGEQFF
TGTGCCAGCAGCCAAGCACTAGCGGGGGAGCAGTTCTTC
>TRBV2|-|TRBJ1-5|-|14
CASSELNVNQPQHF
TGTGCCAGCAGTGAGTTAAACGTTAATCAGCCCCAGCATTTT
>TRBV6-6|-|TRBJ2-2|-|15
CASSYSGGGGGELFF
TGTGCCAGCAGTTACTCCGGCGGGGGCGGGGGGGAGCTGTTTTTT
>TRBV5-1|-|TRBJ1-2|TRBD1|15
CASSFRTGGSYGYTF
TGCGCCAGCAGCTTTCGGACAGGGGGAAGCTATGGCTACACCTTC
>TRBV29-1|-|TRBJ2-1|-|14
CSVGAAGSRDEQFF
TGCAGCGTTGGGGCGGCGGGGAGCAGGGATGAGCAGTTCTTC
>TRBV18|-|TRBJ2-1|-|15
CASSPSVAAGNEQFF
TGTGCCAGCTCACCAAGCGTTGCCGCGGGCAATGAGCAGTTCTTC
>TRBV5-1|-|TRBJ2-1|TRBD1|17
CASSLAEQGVSYNEQFF
TGCGCCAGCAGCTTAGCCGAACAGGGGGTCTCCTACAATGAGCAGTTCTTC
>TRBV30|-|TRBJ2-2|TRBD2|14
CAWSRLAVSGELFF
TGTGCCTGGAGTCGCCTAGCGGTCTCCGGGGAGCTGTTTTTT
>TRBV7-9|-|TRBJ2-5|-|13
CASTPWAGETQYF
TGTGCCAGCACCCCTTGGGCTGGGGAGACCCAGTACTTC
>TRBV5-1|once|TRBJ2-2|-|15
CASSLGPQDTGELFF
TGCGCCAGCAGCCTCGGGCCCCAGGACACCGGGGAGCTGTTTTTT
>TRBV30|-|TRBJ1-4|-|18
CAWRPNQKEVLANEKLFF
TGTGCCTGGAGACCTAATCAAAAGGAGGTTCTCGCTAATGAAAAACTGTTTTTT
>TRBV30|-|TRBJ1-1|-|15
CAWSVLAPGRTEAFF
TGTGCCTGGAGTGTTCTTGCCCCTGGTAGGACTGAAGCTTTCTTT
>TRBV10-3|-|TRBJ2-1|-|14
CAISPYGPENEQFF
TGTGCCATCAGTCCCTACGGACCGGAGAATGAGCAGTTCTTC
>TRBV5-1|-|TRBJ2-7|-|12
CASSLVAYEQYF
TGCGCCAGCAGCTTGGTGGCCTACGAGCAGTACTTC
>TRBV4-1|-|TRBJ2-7|-|15
CASSPDPRGTYEQYF
TGCGCCAGCAGCCCCGATCCCAGGGGTACCTACGAGCAGTACTTC
>TRBV18|-|TRBJ2-5|-|14
CASSPPVGAETQYF
TGTGCCAGCTCACCACCTGTGGGCGCGGAGACCCAGTACTTC
>TRBV4-2|few|TRBJ1-5|-|15
CASSQDRAGRGPQHF
TGTGCCAGCAGCCAAGATCGGGCAGGCAGGGGGCCCCAGCATTTT
>TRBV7-2|-|TRBJ2-7|-|11
CASSDKGEQYF
TGTGCCAGCAGCGATAAAGGCGAGCAGTACTTC
>TRBV6-1|-|TRBJ1-4|TRBD1|14
CASSETGMYEKLFF
TGTGCCAGCAGTGAGACAGGGATGTACGAAAAACTGTTTTTT
>TRBV7-3|-|TRBJ2-1|-|14
CASSWGAGDNEQFF
TGTGCCAGCAGCTGGGGAGCGGGCGACAATGAGCAGTTCTTC
>TRBV10-1|-|TRBJ2-2|TRBD2|18
CASREFRGLAGLTGELFF
TGCGCCAGCAGGGAATTTAGGGGACTAGCGGGGTTGACCGGGGAGCTGTTTTTT
>TRBV5-8|few|TRBJ2-7|TRBD2|15
CASAPWASGSYEQYF
TGTGCCAGCGCGCCTTGGGCTAGCGGCTCTTACGAGCAGTACTTC
>TRBV4-3|-|TRBJ2-7|-|14
CASSQDFRGSEQYF
TGCGCCAGCAGCCAAGATTTCCGGGGGAGCGAGCAGTACTTC
>TRBV6-5|-|TRBJ1-2|-|13
CASSSVGGNGYTF
TGTGCCAGCAGTTCAGTTGGGGGCAATGGCTACACCTTC
>TRBV11-3|-|TRBJ2-2|-|14
CASTGTPNTGELFF
TGTGCCAGCACGGGGACACCGAACACCGGGGAGCTGTTTTTT
>TRBV7-8|-|TRBJ1-2|TRBD1|15
CASSSSRQGSSGYTF
TGTGCCAGCAGCTCGTCACGACAGGGGAGTAGTGGCTACACCTTC
>TRBV29-1|-|TRBJ2-2|-|13
CSVGYTGTGELFF
TGCAGCGTGGGATACACAGGCACCGGGGAGCTGTTTTTT